Listed below are T cell receptor beta chains from one sample, sequenced in a study of blood T cells in healthy people across ages. TCRdb processed the 5' RACE reads anew with MiXCR; each CDR3 protein has one entry. Here the sample spans almost 800,000 distinct CDR3 sequences, 58% being singletons. Sample: blood. The source of these receptors is a man aged 25 to 45 in good health. Both conserved end residues are part of each CDR3. A D gene is named only where the DNA matches it firmly. The listing skips clone size in some rows; elsewhere it reads once, few, many or a size class.

v_call,d_call,clone_size,j_call,cdr3_aa,cdr3_nt
TRBV2,TRBD2,.,TRBJ2-1,CASRPGLAGTNEQFF,TGTGCCAGCCGACCAGGGCTAGCGGGAACTAATGAGCAGTTCTTC
TRBV20-1,.,.,TRBJ2-7,CSARGIGDYEQYF,TGCAGTGCTAGAGGGATAGGCGACTACGAGCAGTACTTC
TRBV6-5,.,.,TRBJ1-1,CASLLDRHMGTEAFF,TGTGCCAGCCTTTTGGACAGACACATGGGCACTGAAGCTTTCTTT
TRBV7-9,.,few,TRBJ2-1,CASSGWAGSAYNEQFF,TGTGCCAGCAGCGGATGGGCGGGGTCCGCCTACAATGAGCAGTTCTTC
TRBV20-1,.,.,TRBJ2-5,CSARGAVVETQYF,TGCAGTGCTAGGGGGGCGGTCGTGGAGACCCAGTACTTC
TRBV7-9,.,few,TRBJ2-7,CASSFVQGLLYEQYF,TGTGCCAGCAGCTTCGTCCAGGGTCTCCTCTACGAGCAGTACTTC
TRBV20-1,.,few,TRBJ1-6,CSGTAYPNSPLHF,TGCAGTGGGACAGCGTATCCAAATTCACCCCTCCACTTT
TRBV30,TRBD1,.,TRBJ2-5,CAWSAGTVLGLGTQYF,TGTGCCTGGAGCGCTGGGACAGTCCTCGGTCTGGGGACCCAGTACTTC
TRBV7-9,TRBD2,.,TRBJ2-4,CASSPPGTSGSRSQYF,TGTGCCAGCAGCCCCCCGGGGACTAGCGGGAGTAGATCTCAGTACTTC
TRBV10-3,.,.,TRBJ1-1,CAISETPGQLRGEAFF,TGTGCCATCAGTGAGACCCCCGGACAGCTAAGGGGGGAAGCTTTCTTT
TRBV6-1,.,once,TRBJ2-5,CASRWRGPLIETQYF,TGTGCCAGCAGATGGCGGGGCCCCCTGATCGAGACCCAGTACTTC